This T cell receptor (beta chain) originates from a study of blood T cells in healthy people across ages. In its sample, this clonotype was seen once. A second PCR, run for about 7 to 12 cycles, used a sample-barcoded 5' primer plus a J-beta primer mix. From the 5' RACE reads, TCRdb called clonotypes with MiXCR, one entry per CDR3 protein. The sample lists roughly 800,000 distinct CDR3 sequences; 58% were seen once. The CDR3 loop spans 15 amino acids. CDR1 is SEHNR, CDR2 FQNEAQ, per germline (reference sequence). V lost 4 bases, J lost 11 bases, and 14 bases stayed unmatched. Material: blood. The chain joins TRBV7-9 to TRBJ2-5; 9 bases agree with TRBD2. The clonotype comes from a man under 40 in good health. DNA for the CDR3: TGTGCCAGCAGCTCCTCCTTTCTAGCGGGATGCAAGCAGTACTTC. Its translation: CASSSSFLAGCKQYF. The complete variable domain, with remaining parts taken from reference TRBV7-9 and TRBJ2-5, reads DTGVSQNPRHKITKRGQNVTFRCDPISEHNRLYWYRQTLGQGPEFLTYFQNEAQLEKSRLLSDRFSAERPKGSFSTLEIQRTEQGDSAMYLCASSSSFLAGCKQYFGPGTRLLVL.